This TCR beta chain was retrieved from a study of vaccination effects on CD4 cells after COVID-19. Study-level information: Two-dose vaccination with either BNT162b2 or mRNA-1273 was given to the participants.

Clones were read by immunoSEQ multiplex PCR, and TCRdb kept only the in-frame ones, dropping some. The table has approximately 46,000 clones, around four fifths seen once. Culture lasted about 10 days before CD4+ T cell isolation. IL-2 medium took the place of half the medium on both days 3 and 7. Unmatched junction bases numbered 6, after V lost 5 bases and J lost 4 bases. CDR1 LNHDA and CDR2 SQIVND come from the germline V gene (reference sequence). CDR3 length equals 14 residues. Findings of the study overall: After vaccination, spike-reactive clones in convalescents were mostly new vaccine-induced clones. There was marked clonal contraction among infection- and vaccine-induced clones late after vaccination.

A remark on this clone: What it binds is unknown.

Source: CD4+ T cells from PBMCs cultured without peptide, taken before COVID-19 vaccination. This receptor was obtained from a human donor who had a prior SARS-CoV-2 infection. The rearrangement joins TRBV19 to TRBJ2-7; TRBD2 aligns across 9 bases. CDR3 loop: CASSFSGSGYEQYF. CDR3 in DNA: TGTGCCAGTAGTTTTAGCGGGAGCGGGTACGAGCAGTACTTC.